The 27 T cell receptor beta chains listed next were all sequenced from one sample in a study of vaccination and CD4 T cells after COVID-19. Treatment in this sample: roughly 10-day PBMC culture with coronavirus spike peptide pools or control peptides (ViraFEST assay). These TCRs' antigens remain unknown. Sequencing of DNA taken from cultured CD4+ T cells relied on the Oncomine TCR Beta short-read assay. Each CDR3 protein is one row after TCRdb ran MiXCR on the PCR reads. Of 13,000 to 15,000 distinct CDR3 sequences detected, more than 25% appear once; the ten largest clones hold over 15%. Sequences were obtained from cultured CD4+ T cells from blood. Receptor source: a human donor with COVID-19.

This sequence joins TRBV24-1 and TRBJ1-2; TRBD1 aligns across 10 bases. CDR1 KGHDR and CDR2 SFDVKD come from the germline V gene. This CDR3 comprises 16 residues. Trimming removed 4 bases from V and 8 bases from J; junction bases left unmatched: 12. The CDR3 nucleotides read TGTGCCACCAGTGACTCCGGGACAGGGGAGTGGGAAGGCTACACCTTC. Its protein product is CATSDSGTGEWEGYTF.

This clonotype was found a few times. The genes are TRBV5-1 and TRBJ2-5; D remains unclear. The V and J ends lost 5 bases and 7 bases respectively, with 12 bases between them. CDR1 is SGHRS, CDR2 YFSETQ, per germline. The CDR3 runs 12 residues. Here the CDR3 DNA reads TGCGCCAGCAGGCAGGACCCTGGGACCCAGTACTTC. This translates into CASRQDPGTQYF. The full variable domain, its missing parts supplied by reference TRBV5-1 and TRBJ2-5, is KAGVTQTPRYLIKTRGQQVTLSCSPISGHRSVSWYQQTPGQGLQFLFEYFSETQRNKGNFPGRFSGRQFSNSRSEMNVSTLELGDSALYLCASRQDPGTQYFGPGTRLLVL.

This clonotype is judged medium-sized (0.01 to 0.1%). The rearrangement links TRBV6-5 to TRBJ1-2; 7 bases map to TRBD1. Trimming at V came to 0 bases and at J to 4 bases, leaving 8 bases not matched to a gene. The CDR3 has 16 residues. Per germline, CDR1 MNHEY and CDR2 SVGAGI. DNA for the CDR3: TGTGCCAGCAGTTACTCGACAGGGAAAAGGATCTATGGCTACACCTTC. Protein sequence: CASSYSTGKRIYGYTF.

This clonotype appeared a few times. The V call is TRBV20-1, the J call TRBJ1-4, with D possibly matching TRBD1 (5 bases). V shed 0 bases and J shed 0 bases, with 8 bases lying between them. The CDR3 has 15 amino acids. Looked up from germline, CDR1 is DFQATT and CDR2 is SNEGSKA (reference sequence). The CDR3 region has the DNA TGCAGTGCTAGAGATTCGGGGGCAACTAATGAAAAACTGTTTTTT. Translation gives CSARDSGATNEKLFF.

V and J are TRBV20-1 and TRBJ2-7; D might be TRBD2 (5 bases). Deletions cut 2 bases from V and 6 bases from J, with 8 bases between. The CDR3 sequence is 11 residues long. Per the germline V gene, CDR1 is DFQATT and CDR2 is SNEGSKA (reference sequence). The CDR3 sequence: CSARRRGEQYF. CDR3 in DNA: TGCAGTGCTAGAAGACGGGGCGAGCAGTACTTC.

The chain combines TRBV12-3 or TRBV12-4 with TRBJ2-1; D might be TRBD1 or TRBD2, each matching 6 bases. V gave up 3 bases and J gave up 6 bases, with 12 bases separating them. The CDR3 extends over 14 amino acids. CDR3 in amino acids: CASSFGGGRNEQFF. CDR3 DNA: TGTGCCAGCAGTTTTGGAGGGGGTCGCAATGAGCAGTTCTTC.

The rearrangement links TRBV30 to TRBJ1-1; possible D gene TRBD1, 5 bases. CDR3 length equals 16 residues. V lost 2 bases, J lost 0 bases, and 16 bases lay in between. Germline loops: CDR1 GTSNPN, CDR2 SVGIG (reference sequence). The CDR3 spells CAWSHLMETVNTEAFF. As DNA, the CDR3 is TGTGCCTGGAGTCACCTTATGGAGACAGTGAACACTGAAGCTTTCTTT. The entire variable domain, with the rest obtained from reference TRBV30 and TRBJ1-1, is as follows: SQTIHQWPATLVQPVGSPLSLECTVEGTSNPNLYWYRQAAGRGLQLLFYSVGIGQISSEVPQNLSASRPQDRQFILSSKKLLLSDSGFYLCAWSHLMETVNTEAFFGQGTRLTVV.

This clonotype was counted only a few times. In DNA form, the CDR3 reads TGTGCCAGCAGCCAAATACTTAACTATGGCTACACCTTC. This codes for CASSQILNYGYTF. V gene TRBV14 combines with J gene TRBJ1-2; no firm D call. Trimming shortened V by 2 bases and J by 1 base, and 5 bases separated the two germline ends. Germline V CDR1 and CDR2: SGHDN, FVKESK. There are 13 residues in the CDR3. The whole variable domain, filled in from reference TRBV14 and TRBJ1-2, reads EAGVTQFPSHSVIEKGQTVTLRCDPISGHDNLYWYRRVMGKEIKFLLHFVKESKQDESGMPNNRFLAERTGGTYSTLKVQPAELEDSGVYFCASSQILNYGYTFGSGTRLTVV.

The sample holds a few counts of this clonotype. V is TRBV2 and J is TRBJ2-1; TRBD1 agrees at 9 bases. The CDR3 runs to 13 residues. CDR1 is SNHLY and CDR2 is FYNNEI in the germline V gene. V trimming: 7 bases; J trimming: 7 bases; junction bases outside the gene matches: 5. The CDR3 sequence: CASTGQGRNEQFF. The DNA for the CDR3 is TGTGCCAGCACGGGACAGGGCAGGAATGAGCAGTTCTTC.

The V gene is TRBV28, the J gene TRBJ1-2; D unclear. V gave up 2 bases and J gave up 6 bases, with 13 bases separating them. The germline V gene encodes CDR1 MDHEN and CDR2 SYDVKM. The CDR3 is 14 amino acids. DNA for the CDR3: TGTGCCAGCAGTTTACCTTCCCAAGCGAATGGCTACACCTTC. It is translated as CASSLPSQANGYTF.

Only a few counts were recorded for this clonotype. The chain carries TRBV19 and TRBJ2-5; 9 bases are shared with TRBD1. The germline V gene has CDR1 LNHDA and CDR2 SQIVND (reference sequence). This CDR3 comprises 17 residues. Unmatched junction bases numbered 15, after V lost 5 bases and J lost 5 bases. The DNA for the CDR3 is TGTGCCAGTAGTCCGAGGGGACAGGGAGGAAGCTTCGAGACCCAGTACTTC. Translating it yields CASSPRGQGGSFETQYF.

The rearrangement uses TRBV6-1 and TRBJ2-3, with 7 positions matching TRBD1. The germline V gene encodes CDR1 MNHNS and CDR2 SASEGT. The CDR3 loop spans 14 amino acids. The V segment lost 7 bases and the J segment 1 base; nucleotides outside the gene matches: 5. The CDR3 DNA sequence: TGTGCCAGCACCGGACAGGCAGGCACAGATACGCAGTATTTT. Its translation is CASTGQAGTDTQYF.

The chain recombines TRBV20-1 with TRBJ2-2; D uncertain. Trimming took off 1 base at V and 0 bases at J, with 6 bases between the two ends. The CDR3 totals 14 residues. The germline gives CDR1 DFQATT, CDR2 SNEGSKA (reference sequence). The CDR3 DNA follows: TGCAGTGCTAGAGTATATTCGAACACCGGGGAGCTGTTTTTT. Its protein is CSARVYSNTGELFF.

This clonotype was found a few times. J is TRBJ1-5 and V is TRBV7-9, with TRBD1 matching 9 bases. Trimming at V came to 5 bases and at J to 5 bases, leaving 7 bases not matched to a gene. The CDR3 has 15 residues. From germline, CDR1 is SEHNR and CDR2 FQNEAQ (reference sequence). The chain's CDR3 is CASSHGTGNDQPQHF. CDR3 bases: TGTGCCAGCAGCCACGGGACAGGGAATGATCAGCCCCAGCATTTT.

The CDR3 here is CASSTSGAGTDTQYF. The CDR3 DNA sequence: TGTGCCAGCAGCACCTCGGGGGCGGGCACAGATACGCAGTATTTT. The V and J genes are TRBV11-3 and TRBJ2-3, with D perhaps given as TRBD1 or TRBD2 (6 bases each). The CDR3 runs to 15 residues. V was shortened by 5 bases and J by 1 base, with 13 bases between the two germline ends. The germline CDR1 and CDR2 sequences are SGHNT and YENEEA.

This clonotype turned up a few times. The rearrangement joins TRBV19 to TRBJ2-2; 9 bases map to TRBD1. Germline CDR1 LNHDA, CDR2 SQIVND (reference sequence). With 8 bases clipped from V and 6 bases from J, the junction kept 10 bases outside the gene matches. The CDR3 loop spans 15 amino acids. The CDR3 DNA is TGTGCCAGTTTTCCGGGACAGGGCGTATCCGGGGAGCTGTTTTTT. Protein: CASFPGQGVSGELFF. The complete variable domain, with remaining parts taken from reference TRBV19 and TRBJ2-2, reads DGGITQSPKYLFRKEGQNVTLSCEQNLNHDAMYWYRQDPGQGLRLIYYSQIVNDFQKGDIAEGYSVSREKKESFPLTVTSAQKNPTAFYLCASFPGQGVSGELFFGEGSRLTVL.

This clonotype was observed a few times. The chain couples TRBV7-2 to TRBJ1-2; D unresolved. The CDR3 sequence is 13 residues long. Trimming cost V 6 bases and J 6 bases, with 14 bases left between them. In germline, CDR1 is SGHTA, CDR2 FQGNSA. The CDR3, as DNA: TGTGCCAGCAGTAACTCCATGCGCGATGGCTACACCTTC. Residues: CASSNSMRDGYTF.

This clonotype was recorded a few times. The chain carries TRBV19 and TRBJ2-1; either TRBD1 or TRBD2 may supply D (5 bases each). The V end was cut by 3 bases, the J end by 9 bases, with 9 bases between. This CDR3 has 12 residues. From germline, CDR1 is LNHDA and CDR2 SQIVND (reference sequence). The CDR3 is CASSMGVPEQFF. CDR3 nucleotides: TGTGCCAGTAGTATGGGGGTCCCTGAGCAGTTCTTC.

In this sample, this clonotype turned up a few times. The chain recombines TRBV18 with TRBJ1-5; TRBD1 is a possible D gene (6 bases). The CDR3 is 14 amino acids. The ends were cut back, 5 bases at V and 4 bases at J, with 12 bases in the middle. Germline CDR1 KGHSH, CDR2 LQKENI. CDR3 protein: CASSATGRNQPQHF. CDR3 nucleotides: TGTGCCAGCTCAGCGACAGGTAGGAATCAGCCCCAGCATTTT.

The gene calls are TRBV7-8 and TRBJ1-1; 7 bases agree with TRBD1. V shed 6 bases, J shed 6 bases, and the junction held 16 bases outside the gene matches. CDR1 is SGHVS and CDR2 is FQNEAQ in the germline V gene. The CDR3 spans 16 residues. The CDR3 DNA sequence: TGTGCCAGCAGACGAAACTTCCGGGACAGATGGTCTGAAGCTTTCTTT. It translates to CASRRNFRDRWSEAFF. The full variable domain, its missing parts supplied by reference TRBV7-8 and TRBJ1-1, is GAGVSQSPRYKVAKRGQDVALRCDPISGHVSLFWYQQALGQGPEFLTYFQNEAQLDKSGLPSDRFFAERPEGSVSTLKIQRTQQEDSAVYLCASRRNFRDRWSEAFFGQGTRLTVV.

A few counts support this clonotype. V usage is TRBV12-3 or TRBV12-4 and J usage is TRBJ1-5; D might be TRBD1 (5 bases). CDR3 size: 15 residues. The ends were cut back, 1 base at V and 1 base at J, with 8 bases in the middle. The CDR3 nucleotides are TGTGCCAGCAGTTTAGTGGCAGGGAGCAATCAGCCCCAGCATTTT. The encoded protein is CASSLVAGSNQPQHF.

This clonotype was recorded a few times. This chain uses TRBV25-1 with TRBJ1-6, with D uncertain. The CDR3 is made up of 14 amino acids. V lost 6 bases, J lost 5 bases, and 11 bases lay in between. CDR1 and CDR2 from the germline V gene are MGHDK and SYGVNS. The CDR3 DNA reads TGTGCCAGCAGGGACGGGGAAGATAATTCACCCCTCCACTTT. It is translated as CASRDGEDNSPLHF.

CDR3 DNA sequence: TGTGCCAGCAGCTTGCGTCAACAGGGGGGTGAAGCTGAAGCTTTCTTT. It specifies CASSLRQQGGEAEAFF. The V call is TRBV5-4, the J call TRBJ1-1; 8 bases agree with TRBD1. The CDR3 has 16 residues. Germline CDR1 reads SGHNT; CDR2 reads YYREEE (reference sequence). V trimming: 1 base; J trimming: 6 bases; junction bases outside the gene matches: 11.

The chain uses TRBV6-1 and TRBJ2-3; TRBD2 agrees at 9 bases. The V gene end was trimmed by 7 bases and the J gene end by 2 bases; junction bases not matched to a gene: 4. The CDR3 has 14 residues. Germline loops: CDR1 MNHNS, CDR2 SASEGT. The CDR3 region has the DNA TGTGCCAGCACCAGCGGGGGGTACACAGATACGCAGTATTTT. Translation gives CASTSGGYTDTQYF.

This clonotype turned up a few times. At one end, the junction sequence differs from germline, possibly due to a read error. Here the CDR3 reads CASSRTGSDTQYF. The CDR3 nucleotides read TGTGCTAGCAGCCGTACGGGGTCAGATACGCAGTATTTT. The rearrangement links TRBV7-7 to TRBJ2-3, with D perhaps matching TRBD2 (5 bases). In germline, CDR1 is SSHAT, CDR2 FNYEAQ (reference sequence). The CDR3 has 13 amino acids. The variable domain in full, completed from reference TRBV7-7 and TRBJ2-3, reads GAGVSQSPRYKVTKRGQDVTLRCDPISSHATLYWYQQALGQGPEFLTYFNYEAQPDKSGLPSDRFSAERPEGSISTLTIQRTEQRDSAMYRCASSRTGSDTQYFGPGTRLTVL.

Within the sample, this clonotype is medium-sized. The chain carries TRBV6-1 and TRBJ1-2, with a possible D match to TRBD1 (5 bases). There are 12 residues in the CDR3. V gave up 8 bases and J gave up 3 bases, with 10 bases separating them. The germline gives CDR1 MNHNS, CDR2 SASEGT. Written as DNA, the CDR3 is TGTGCCAGCCGCAGGGTCGACTATGGCTACACCTTC. It codes for CASRRVDYGYTF.

The genes are TRBV7-9 and TRBJ1-5; no reliable D call. V was trimmed by 3 bases and J by 0 bases, leaving 12 bases between them. Germline CDR1 reads SEHNR; CDR2 reads FQNEAQ (reference sequence). The CDR3 consists of 16 residues. This CDR3 is CASSFPPFNSNQPQHF. The CDR3 region has the DNA TGTGCCAGCAGCTTCCCCCCTTTTAATAGCAATCAGCCCCAGCATTTT.